These T cell receptor beta chains were read from a single sample in a study of chemoradiotherapy in HPV16-positive cancers. Some clones are missing from TCRdb's copy, which holds only in-frame ones; the method was immunoSEQ multiplex PCR. The sample shows about 7,800 clones, about 63% of them seen only once. Sample collection was performed from a patient who underwent chemoradiotherapy. Every receptor here comes from a human donor with HPV-associated anogenital cancer. CDR3s include the opening cysteine and the closing phenylalanine or tryptophan. Fields, in order: D gene, J gene, clone size, V gene, CDR3 length, CDR3 protein, CDR3 DNA. The D gene is left open where the match is weak. For some rows the clone size is stated as once, few or many, or as a class when expanded; others skip it.

. | TRBJ2-2 | . | TRBV6-6 | 14 | CASSPRLVPGELFF | TGTGCCAGCAGTCCCCGACTAGTCCCCGGGGAGCTGTTTTTT
. | TRBJ2-5 | . | TRBV5-1 | 14 | CASSSAGGQETQYF | TGCGCCAGCAGCTCCGCTGGGGGCCAAGAGACCCAGTACTTC
TRBD1 | TRBJ1-5 | . | TRBV6-1 | 16 | CASSELGTGVGQPQHF | TGTGCCAGCAGTGAACTCGGGACAGGGGTGGGTCAGCCCCAGCATTTT
TRBD2 | TRBJ2-5 | once | TRBV19 | 14 | CASSISSGGETQYF | TGTGCCAGTAGTATATCGTCCGGGGGGGAGACCCAGTACTTC
TRBD1 | TRBJ2-3 | . | TRBV18 | 17 | CASSSPGTGIGTDTQYF | TGTGCCAGCTCATCGCCCGGGACAGGGATTGGCACAGATACGCAGTATTTT
TRBD1 | TRBJ1-1 | few | TRBV14 | 15 | CASSQWGRGVTEAFF | TGTGCCAGCAGCCAATGGGGCAGGGGGGTCACTGAAGCTTTCTTT
. | TRBJ1-2 | . | TRBV7-6 | 15 | CASSLAAGVDYGYTF | TGTGCCAGCAGCTTAGCGGCAGGGGTTGACTATGGCTACACCTTC
. | TRBJ1-5 | . | TRBV5-5 | 15 | CASSFRDGYQWPQHF | TGTGCCAGCAGCTTCAGAGACGGCTATCAGTGGCCCCAGCATTTT
TRBD2 | TRBJ2-3 | . | TRBV29-1 | 14 | CSGGRARGTDTQYF | TGCAGCGGGGGGAGGGCCCGGGGCACAGATACGCAGTATTTT
TRBD1 | TRBJ1-1 | . | TRBV6-5 | 13 | CASSSPGQVVAFF | TGTGCCAGCAGTTCTCCGGGACAGGTAGTCGCTTTCTTT
. | TRBJ1-4 | . | TRBV6-5 | 14 | CASSYGQGHEKLFF | TGTGCCAGCAGTTACGGGCAGGGGCATGAAAAACTGTTTTTT
. | TRBJ1-6 | . | TRBV11-3 | 16 | CASSLGRSSYNSPLHF | TGTGCCAGCAGCTTAGGTCGGAGCTCCTATAATTCACCCCTCCACTTT
. | TRBJ1-2 | . | TRBV5-6 | 16 | CASSSPGPGTNYGYTF | TGTGCCAGCAGCTCTCCGGGTCCAGGGACCAACTATGGCTACACCTTC
. | TRBJ2-6 | . | TRBV10-1 | 16 | CASSETSGAGANVLTF | TGCGCCAGCAGTGAGACCTCCGGGGCTGGGGCCAACGTCCTGACTTTC
TRBD2 | TRBJ2-3 | . | TRBV7-2 | 17 | CASSLETFSSGRDTQYF | TGTGCCAGCAGCTTAGAGACCTTCTCTAGCGGGAGGGATACGCAGTATTTT
TRBD1 | TRBJ2-5 | . | TRBV6-1 | 14 | CASSVDRGKETQYF | TGTGCCAGCAGTGTAGACAGGGGCAAAGAGACCCAGTACTTC
. | TRBJ2-7 | . | TRBV14 | 13 | CASPPGRSYEQYF | TGTGCCAGCCCCCCCGGCAGATCCTACGAGCAGTACTTC
TRBD2 | TRBJ2-7 | . | TRBV9 | 18 | CASSVGLTSGRVGYEQYF | TGTGCCAGCAGCGTAGGGTTGACTAGCGGGAGGGTCGGCTACGAGCAGTACTTC
. | TRBJ2-1 | . | TRBV7-9 | 17 | CASSQPGVWGSYNEQFF | TGTGCCAGCAGCCAGCCAGGGGTATGGGGCTCCTACAATGAGCAGTTCTTC
. | TRBJ1-5 | . | TRBV18 | 13 | CASSPSVEQPQHF | TGTGCCAGCTCACCATCGGTTGAACAGCCCCAGCATTTT
. | TRBJ2-1 | few | TRBV18 | 12 | CASSPREDEQFF | TGTGCCAGCTCACCACGGGAGGATGAGCAGTTCTTC
. | TRBJ2-2 | once | TRBV19 | 14 | CASCRGFFTGELFF | TGTGCCAGTTGTAGGGGATTCTTCACCGGGGAGCTGTTTTTT
TRBD1 | TRBJ2-3 | . | TRBV7-9 | 15 | CASSPGQGDGDTQYF | TGTGCCAGCAGCCCTGGACAGGGGGATGGAGATACGCAGTATTTT
TRBD1 | TRBJ1-1 | . | TRBV30 | 16 | CAWSVRVMRTGREAFF | TGTGCCTGGAGTGTACGAGTGATGAGGACAGGGCGTGAAGCTTTCTTT
. | TRBJ2-6 | . | TRBV30 | 13 | CAWSLSGANVLTF | TGTGCCTGGAGTTTGTCTGGGGCCAACGTCCTGACTTTC
. | TRBJ2-1 | . | TRBV19 | 17 | CASSIRLGLARGNEQFF | TGTGCCAGTAGTATAAGGCTTGGGCTAGCGCGGGGCAATGAGCAGTTCTTC
. | TRBJ2-1 | . | TRBV6-4 | 16 | CASSDSLGATVNEQFF | TGTGCCAGCAGTGACTCGCTAGGGGCGACGGTAAATGAGCAGTTCTTC
. | TRBJ1-5 | . | TRBV29-1 | 12 | CSVEGDNQPQHF | TGCAGCGTTGAAGGCGATAATCAGCCCCAGCATTTT
TRBD2 | TRBJ2-2 | . | TRBV6-6 | 16 | CASSYPSGSGTGELFF | TGTGCCAGCAGTTATCCTAGCGGGAGTGGCACCGGGGAGCTGTTTTTT
. | TRBJ1-2 | . | TRBV2 | 11 | CASGSDYGYTF | TGTGCCAGCGGGTCAGACTATGGCTACACCTTC
. | TRBJ2-3 | few | TRBV29-1 | 13 | CSVDSGFTDTQYF | TGCAGCGTTGACAGCGGTTTCACAGATACGCAGTATTTT
. | TRBJ1-1 | . | TRBV27 | 16 | CASSLARESLNTEAFF | TGTGCCAGCAGTTTAGCCCGGGAATCCCTTAACACTGAAGCTTTCTTT
. | TRBJ1-2 | . | TRBV7-2 | 17 | CASSLDVGRGALYGYTF | TGTGCCAGCAGCTTAGACGTGGGGCGGGGGGCCCTCTATGGCTACACCTTC
. | TRBJ2-7 | once | TRBV27 | 15 | CASTLGTATRGEQYF | TGTGCCAGCACCCTGGGGACGGCCACCCGGGGCGAGCAGTACTTC
. | TRBJ1-2 | . | TRBV4-1 | 11 | CASRGTYGYTF | TGCGCCAGCCGGGGAACCTATGGCTACACCTTC
TRBD1 | TRBJ2-7 | . | TRBV4-1 | 15 | CASSNRRDRGSEQYF | TGCGCCAGCAGTAACAGGCGAGACAGGGGTAGCGAGCAGTACTTC
. | TRBJ1-2 | . | TRBV11-3 | 12 | CASSGSNYGYTF | TGTGCCAGCTCGGGGTCTAACTATGGCTACACCTTC
TRBD1 | TRBJ2-2 | . | TRBV27 | 16 | CASSTQTGANTGELFF | TGTGCCAGCAGTACCCAGACAGGGGCGAACACCGGGGAGCTGTTTTTT
. | TRBJ1-3 | . | TRBV4-1 | 14 | CASSPEPSGNTIYF | TGCGCCAGCAGCCCCGAACCCTCTGGAAACACCATATATTTT
. | TRBJ1-6 | few | TRBV7-2 | 12 | CASSVILSPLHF | TGTGCCAGCAGCGTCATACTTTCACCCCTCCACTTT
. | TRBJ1-2 | few | TRBV11-3 | 13 | CASSFGQIYGYTF | TGTGCCAGCAGCTTTGGACAGATTTATGGCTACACCTTC
. | TRBJ1-4 | . | TRBV7-2 | 13 | CASTTLVDEKLFF | TGTGCCAGCACAACCCTTGTCGATGAAAAACTGTTTTTT
TRBD2 | TRBJ2-2 | once | TRBV6-1 | 17 | CASSEGVRVAGAGELFF | TGTGCCAGCAGTGAAGGGGTGAGGGTAGCGGGAGCCGGGGAGCTGTTTTTT
TRBD2 | TRBJ2-7 | . | TRBV29-1 | 15 | CSVIHSGRATREQYF | TGCAGCGTAATCCATAGCGGGAGGGCCACGCGAGAGCAGTACTTC
TRBD2 | TRBJ2-1 | . | TRBV7-2 | 16 | CASSFRGGRALNEQFF | TGTGCCAGCAGCTTTCGGGGCGGGAGGGCCCTAAATGAGCAGTTCTTC
. | TRBJ2-1 | . | TRBV5-4 | 15 | CASTLKEIAVLKQFF | TGTGCCAGCACCTTGAAGGAGATAGCGGTCCTTAAGCAGTTCTTC